Listed here are 26 T cell receptor beta chains from one sample, sequenced in a study of cytomegalovirus exposure and HLA in healthy donors. PCR primers comprised 60 Vbeta and 13 Jbeta primers. Measured with immunoSEQ multiplex PCR; TCRdb has only the in-frame clones, and not every one. This table holds some 83,000 clones. Source material: PBMCs. The receptors were sampled from a woman aged 30 to 39 in good health and CMV-seronegative.

This sequence joins TRBV30 and TRBJ1-2; 7 bases are shared with TRBD1. The V and J ends lost 4 bases and 8 bases, in that order; junction bases with no gene match: 4. Germline V CDR1 and CDR2: GTSNPN, SVGIG (reference sequence). The CDR3 consists of 11 residues. The CDR3 DNA reads TGTGCCTGGACGAGGGGGCACGGCTACACCTTC. It codes for CAWTRGHGYTF.

This chain connects TRBV9 to TRBJ2-1; 7 bases line up with TRBD1. Trimming removed 2 bases from V and 10 bases from J; junction bases left unmatched: 6. This CDR3 region has 13 residues. The germline V gene encodes CDR1 SGDLS and CDR2 YYNGEE. The CDR3 loop reads CASSVRQGREQFF. The DNA for the CDR3 is TGTGCCAGCAGCGTCCGACAGGGAAGAGAGCAGTTCTTC.

The chain joins TRBV19 to TRBJ1-1; D possibly corresponds to TRBD1 (5 bases). Germline V gene lookup returns CDR1 LNHDA and CDR2 SQIVND (reference sequence). Trimming took off 8 bases at V and 4 bases at J, with 20 bases between the two ends. CDR3 size: 15 residues. The CDR3 loop reads CASGSRDGGITEAFF. The CDR3 DNA reads TGTGCCAGTGGATCGAGGGACGGGGGGATCACTGAAGCTTTCTTT.

V usage is TRBV29-1 and J usage is TRBJ2-1, with D possibly being TRBD2 (6 bases). V gave up 6 bases and J gave up 4 bases, with 10 bases separating them. The germline CDR1 and CDR2 sequences are SQVTM and ANQGSEA. This CDR3 comprises 12 residues. CDR3 sequence reads: CSVGTPYNEQFF. In DNA form, the CDR3 reads TGCAGCGTCGGGACTCCGTACAATGAGCAGTTCTTC.

The chain uses TRBV7-8 and TRBJ2-5, with 7 bases fitting TRBD1. The CDR3 runs 18 residues. Germline V lookup: CDR1 SGHVS, CDR2 FQNEAQ. Unmatched junction bases numbered 20, after V lost 5 bases and J lost 5 bases. The CDR3 bases are TGTGCCAGCAGCCCACCTGCGTGGGGACAGCCCTCGGAGGAGACCCAGTACTTC. It yields the protein CASSPPAWGQPSEETQYF.

The rearrangement links TRBV6-6 to TRBJ1-1; D call uncertain. The CDR3 contains 13 residues. The germline gives CDR1 MNHNY, CDR2 SVGAGI (reference sequence). V gave up 5 bases and J gave up 0 bases, with 7 bases separating them. The CDR3 DNA reads TGTGCCAGCAGTACTTTTGTGAACACTGAAGCTTTCTTT. It codes for CASSTFVNTEAFF.

This sequence joins TRBV19 and TRBJ2-1, with D uncertain. V was clipped by 6 bases and J by 0 bases, with 21 bases between them. Germline CDR1 is LNHDA and CDR2 is SQIVND (reference sequence). The CDR3 is 18 amino acids. In nucleotides, the CDR3 is TGTGCCAGTAGAGTCCCTTGGGTAGCCTTACACTCCTACAATGAGCAGTTCTTC. This sequence encodes CASRVPWVALHSYNEQFF.

This rearrangement joins TRBV19 to TRBJ2-3; TRBD2 aligns across 13 bases. This CDR3 region has 15 residues. V lost 4 bases, J lost 4 bases, and 2 bases stayed unmatched. Germline assignment: CDR1 LNHDA and CDR2 SQIVND (reference sequence). The CDR3 loop reads CASSTTSGGADTQYF. The CDR3 nucleotides are TGTGCCAGTAGTACCACTAGCGGGGGGGCAGATACGCAGTATTTT.

The gene calls are TRBV30 and TRBJ1-6, with TRBD1 as a possible D gene (5 bases). The CDR3 totals 15 residues. V was pared by 8 bases and J by 4 bases, with 18 bases between. The germline V gene encodes CDR1 GTSNPN and CDR2 SVGIG (reference sequence). CDR3 DNA: TGTGCCCTACGACAGCAGGGACTTTATAATTCACCCCTCCACTTT. Protein sequence: CALRQQGLYNSPLHF.

The chain carries TRBV29-1 and TRBJ2-7; D is possibly TRBD2 (5 bases). Trimming took 4 bases from V and 1 from J, leaving 11 bases between them. Germline lookup yields CDR1 SQVTM and CDR2 ANQGSEA. The length of the CDR3 is 13 residues. CDR3 loop: CSVVSRESYEQYF. The CDR3 DNA follows: TGCAGCGTTGTGTCGAGGGAATCCTACGAGCAGTACTTC.

The rearrangement uses TRBV13 and TRBJ2-7, with 8 bases matching TRBD2. This CDR3 has 15 amino acids. V lost 5 bases and J lost 0; bases outside the gene matches: 6. CDR1 is PRHDT, CDR2 FYEKMQ, per germline (reference sequence). The CDR3 here is CASSREGNGSYEQYF. CDR3 sequence (DNA): TGTGCCAGCAGCCGGGAGGGTAATGGCTCCTACGAGCAGTACTTC.

This rearrangement joins TRBV7-2 to TRBJ2-3; 7 bases align to TRBD1. After removal of 4 bases from V and 2 bases from J, the junction contained 6 bases not matched to a gene. The CDR3 extends over 15 amino acids. Germline CDR1 is SGHTA and CDR2 is FQGNSA. CDR3 residues: CASSSDRPITDTQYF. As DNA, the CDR3 is TGTGCCAGCAGCTCGGACAGGCCAATCACAGATACGCAGTATTTT.

V is TRBV6-5 and J is TRBJ1-2; TRBD1 matches 9 bases. The CDR3 is 14 amino acids. Germline V lookup: CDR1 MNHEY, CDR2 SVGAGI. Germline trimming cut 5 bases from V and 2 bases from J; bases unmatched to any gene: 3. The CDR3 DNA is TGTGCCAGCAGTACAGGGGGCCGGAACTATGGCTACACCTTC. Translated: CASSTGGRNYGYTF.

V gene TRBV4-1 combines with J gene TRBJ2-3, with D possibly being TRBD2 (6 bases). V was clipped by 4 bases and J by 2 bases, with 10 bases between them. Germline loops: CDR1 MGHRA, CDR2 YSYEKL. The CDR3 extends over 14 amino acids. CDR3 region: CASSRGTHTDTQYF. CDR3 nucleotide sequence: TGCGCCAGCAGCCGCGGGACTCACACAGATACGCAGTATTTT.

The chain recombines TRBV6-1 with TRBJ1-1; tentative D call: TRBD1 (5 bases). This CDR3 has 13 amino acids. Per the germline V gene, CDR1 is MNHNS and CDR2 is SASEGT. The ends were cut back, 6 bases at V and 1 base at J, with 9 bases in the middle. The CDR3: CASRVQENTEAFF. DNA of the CDR3: TGTGCCAGCAGGGTACAGGAGAACACTGAAGCTTTCTTT.

This rearrangement joins TRBV12-2 to TRBJ2-1; TRBD2 reflects the table's D call only, with no check against the DNA. TRBV12-2 is deemed a pseudogene. This CDR3 is built from 15 residues. CDR3 amino acids: CTRIWPGVSYNEQFF. The CDR3 DNA reads TGTACTCGAATTTGGCCGGGGGTCTCCTACAATGAGCAGTTCTTC.

The V call is TRBV30, the J call TRBJ2-7; TRBD2 is a possible D gene (6 bases). Germline values: CDR1 GTSNPN, CDR2 SVGIG (reference sequence). The CDR3 is 14 amino acids. V was clipped by 2 bases and J by 3 bases, with 14 bases between them. Written as DNA, the CDR3 is TGTGCCTGGAGTCAGGGAGGTACCAACTACGAGCAGTACTTC. It specifies CAWSQGGTNYEQYF.

The rearrangement joins TRBV6-6 to TRBJ2-2; TRBD1 matches 7 bases. The CDR3 sequence is 15 residues long. The V and J ends lost 2 bases and 6 bases, in that order; junction bases with no gene match: 6. Germline assignment: CDR1 MNHNY and CDR2 SVGAGI (reference sequence). The CDR3 here is CASSYGGQSPGELFF. The CDR3, as DNA: TGTGCCAGCAGTTACGGGGGACAGTCCCCCGGGGAGCTGTTTTTT.

The chain carries TRBV2 and TRBJ1-1, with D unclear. This CDR3 is built from 13 residues. In germline, CDR1 is SNHLY, CDR2 FYNNEI. V was trimmed by 3 bases and J by 1 base, leaving 6 bases between them. CDR3 sequence (DNA): TGTGCCAGCAGTGAGGTGCGGAACACTGAAGCTTTCTTT. This encodes CASSEVRNTEAFF.

The chain uses TRBV7-9 and TRBJ2-1, with 10 bases fitting TRBD2. Per germline, CDR1 SEHNR and CDR2 FQNEAQ (reference sequence). V was pared by 5 bases and J by 6 bases, with 7 bases of the junction left unmatched. This CDR3 contains 15 residues. CDR3 nucleotide sequence: TGTGCCAGCAGCCATAGCGGGAGGCGATTCAATGAGCAGTTCTTC. The encoded protein is CASSHSGRRFNEQFF.

This chain links TRBV29-1 with TRBJ2-3, with TRBD2 identical over 14 bases. The CDR3 contains 15 residues. After removal of 8 bases from V and 5 bases from J, the junction contained 9 bases not matched to a gene. CDR1 and CDR2 from the germline V gene are SQVTM and ANQGSEA. CDR3 amino acids: CSIGGLAGVVDTQYF. The CDR3, as DNA: TGCAGCATTGGGGGACTAGCGGGAGTGGTAGATACGCAGTATTTT.

V and J are TRBV4-2 and TRBJ2-1; 9 bases are a match to TRBD2. J gave up 8 bases and V 0 bases, and 5 bases lay outside the gene matches. The germline CDR1 and CDR2 sequences are LGHNA and YNFKEQ. The CDR3 spans 15 residues. The CDR3 DNA reads TGTGCCAGCAGCCAAGAACGAGCGGGGGGAGATGAGCAGTTCTTC. Translated, it gives CASSQERAGGDEQFF.

The chain links TRBV7-2 to TRBJ1-1; TRBD1 aligns across 8 bases. CDR1 is SGHTA and CDR2 is FQGNSA in the germline V gene. The CDR3 consists of 16 residues. Trimming cost V 5 bases and J 7 bases; bases outside gene matches: 15. CDR3 sequence: CASSPGLGRGQVEAFF. CDR3 coding DNA: TGTGCCAGCAGCCCCGGGTTGGGCAGGGGGCAGGTTGAAGCTTTCTTT. Looking up the rest from reference TRBV7-2 and TRBJ1-1 gives the full variable domain: GAGVSQSPSNKVTEKGKDVELRCDPISGHTALYWYRQSLGQGLEFLIYFQGNSAPDKSGLPSDRFSAERTGGSVSTLTIQRTQQEDSAVYLCASSPGLGRGQVEAFFGQGTRLTVV.

The gene calls are TRBV18 and TRBJ1-2, with 7 bases identical to TRBD1. The V and J ends lost 2 bases and 8 bases, in that order; junction bases with no gene match: 5. Germline CDR1 and CDR2: KGHSH and LQKENI. The CDR3 runs 13 residues. The CDR3 DNA follows: TGTGCCAGCTCACCATCTACAGGGGAAGGCTACACCTTC. Encoded protein: CASSPSTGEGYTF.

This chain joins TRBV5-1 and TRBJ2-2, with TRBD2 matching over 7 bases. This CDR3 is 15 amino acids long. Trimming removed 3 bases from V and 4 bases from J; junction bases left unmatched: 6. Germline values: CDR1 SGHRS, CDR2 YFSETQ. CDR3: CASSSSSGATGELFF. The CDR3 DNA is TGCGCCAGCAGCTCCTCTAGCGGTGCCACCGGGGAGCTGTTTTTT.

The chain combines TRBV11-2 with TRBJ2-7; D may be TRBD2 (6 bases). In germline, CDR1 is SGHAT, CDR2 FQNNGV. The CDR3 has 15 amino acids. V lost 1 base, J lost 0 bases, and 10 bases lay in between. CDR3 residues: CASSLVAGYSYEQYF. As DNA, the CDR3 is TGTGCCAGCAGCTTAGTTGCGGGGTACTCCTACGAGCAGTACTTC.